These 20 T cell receptor beta chains came from one sample sequenced in a study of OX40 agonist ivuxolimab in advanced cancers. Measured with immunoSEQ multiplex PCR; TCRdb has only the in-frame clones, and not every one. Of 55,000 to 70,000 clones in the sample, 92% were seen once. The sequencing used CD4+ or CD8+ T cells sorted from blood, collected in a trial of the OX40 agonist ivuxolimab. Receptors were obtained from an adult with an advanced solid tumor such as melanoma, head and neck, liver or kidney cancer.

The chain carries TRBV2 and TRBJ1-1; D call uncertain. CDR1 and CDR2 (germline): SNHLY, FYNNEI. This CDR3 is built from 16 residues. Trimming pared 5 bases from V and 1 base from J, leaving 17 bases between. This CDR3 reads CASSSHITDGNTEAFF. CDR3 DNA sequence: TGTGCCAGCAGTTCTCACATTACGGACGGGAACACTGAAGCTTTCTTT.

V gene TRBV27 combines with J gene TRBJ2-7; tentative D call: TRBD1 (6 bases). The CDR3 consists of 15 residues. Germline V lookup: CDR1 MNHEY, CDR2 SMNVEV (reference sequence). V was shortened by 3 bases and J by 2 bases, with 14 bases between the two germline ends. The CDR3 spells CASSFLQGTPYEQYF. The CDR3 DNA reads TGTGCCAGCAGTTTTCTACAGGGCACGCCCTACGAGCAGTACTTC.

The chain joins TRBV27 to TRBJ2-1, with a possible D match to TRBD2 (6 bases). The CDR3 length is 19 residues. Deletions cut 1 base from V and 4 bases from J, with 23 bases between. The germline CDR1 and CDR2 sequences are MNHEY and SMNVEV (reference sequence). CDR3: CASSLLVRAGLEFYNEQFF. The CDR3 region has the DNA TGTGCCAGCAGTTTATTAGTTCGGGCGGGGCTAGAATTTTACAATGAGCAGTTCTTC.

The rearrangement joins TRBV27 to TRBJ1-6; D unclear. V dropped 3 bases and J dropped 9 bases, with 9 bases sitting between them. This CDR3 has 13 residues. In germline, CDR1 is MNHEY, CDR2 SMNVEV (reference sequence). The CDR3 sequence is CASSLAGFSPLHF. In DNA, the CDR3 is TGTGCCAGCAGTTTGGCTGGGTTTTCACCCCTCCACTTT.

The chain couples TRBV19 to TRBJ2-3; 11 bases match TRBD1. V shed 1 base and J 2 bases; nucleotides not matched to a gene: 5. Germline CDR1 reads LNHDA; CDR2 reads SQIVND (reference sequence). CDR3 length: 17 residues. The CDR3 sequence is CASSIGWGQGDTDTQYF. DNA of the CDR3: TGTGCCAGTAGTATAGGGTGGGGACAGGGGGACACAGATACGCAGTATTTT.

The chain combines TRBV7-9 with TRBJ2-3; D remains ambiguous. V was pared by 3 bases and J by 2 bases, with 6 bases between. This CDR3 is built from 13 residues. Germline values: CDR1 SEHNR, CDR2 FQNEAQ (reference sequence). CDR3 region: CASSFALTDTQYF. DNA of the CDR3: TGTGCCAGCAGCTTCGCGCTCACAGATACGCAGTATTTT.

The chain has TRBV5-1 and TRBJ1-1; maybe TRBD1 (5 bases). CDR3 length equals 14 residues. Germline V gene lookup returns CDR1 SGHRS and CDR2 YFSETQ. Trimming shortened V by 3 bases and J by 4 bases, and 13 bases separated the two germline ends. The CDR3 nucleotides read TGCGCCAGCAGCTCCCCTCGGGGGGGCACTGAAGCTTTCTTT. Translated, it gives CASSSPRGGTEAFF.

The chain uses TRBV18 and TRBJ2-7, with 7 bases aligning to TRBD2. Per germline, CDR1 KGHSH and CDR2 LQKENI. CDR3 length: 14 amino acids. The J segment lost 3 bases and the V segment lost 6 bases, leaving 8 bases of the junction unmatched. The CDR3 reads CASSPAGSGYEQYF. The CDR3 DNA sequence: TGTGCCAGCTCCCCAGCGGGGTCCGGCTACGAGCAGTACTTC.

The rearrangement links TRBV6-6 to TRBJ2-7, with 9 nucleotides matching TRBD1. V shed 5 bases, J shed 6 bases, and the junction held 8 bases outside the gene matches. The CDR3 sequence is 14 residues long. From germline, CDR1 is MNHNY and CDR2 SVGAGI (reference sequence). CDR3 sequence: CASSLLGQGGEQYF. CDR3 DNA: TGTGCCAGCAGTCTACTGGGACAGGGCGGCGAGCAGTACTTC.

The rearrangement joins TRBV27 to TRBJ1-4, with 7 positions matching TRBD1. This CDR3 has 15 amino acids. Germline V gene data show CDR1 as MNHEY and CDR2 as SMNVEV (reference sequence). Trimming took 6 bases from V and 2 from J; bases not matched to a gene: 6. The CDR3 nucleotides are TGTGCCAGCAGGCCAACAGGGGAGACTAATGAAAAACTGTTTTTT. It codes for CASRPTGETNEKLFF. The full variable domain, in which reference TRBV27 and TRBJ1-4 provide the parts outside the CDR3, is EAQVTQNPRYLITVTGKKLTVTCSQNMNHEYMSWYRQDPGLGLRQIYYSMNVEVTDKGDVPEGYKVSRKEKRNFPLILESPSPNQTSLYFCASRPTGETNEKLFFGSGTQLSVL.

The chain employs TRBV27 and TRBJ1-5; no firm D call. V shed 3 bases and J shed 2 bases, with 14 bases lying between them. This CDR3 region has 16 residues. Germline lookup yields CDR1 MNHEY and CDR2 SMNVEV (reference sequence). The DNA of the CDR3 is TGTGCCAGCAGTTTCGGAGGCCCGCAGGGCAATCAGCCCCAGCATTTT. Amino acid sequence: CASSFGGPQGNQPQHF.

This chain joins TRBV5-1 and TRBJ2-3; 12 nucleotides agree with TRBD1. Germline V gives CDR1 SGHRS, CDR2 YFSETQ. The CDR3 spans 16 residues. With V trimmed by 0 bases and J by 5 bases, 4 bases remained unmatched. This CDR3 is CASSLAGTGGKDTQYF. In DNA form, the CDR3 reads TGCGCCAGCAGCTTGGCCGGGACAGGGGGCAAAGATACGCAGTATTTT.

The gene calls are TRBV7-7 and TRBJ2-2, with D perhaps TRBD2 (5 bases). The germline V gene has CDR1 SSHAT and CDR2 FNYEAQ (reference sequence). The length of the CDR3 is 16 residues. Trimming stripped 5 bases from V and 2 bases from J, with 15 bases between. This chain's CDR3 is CASSPSAGSNTGELFF. The CDR3 coding sequence is TGTGCCAGCAGCCCCAGCGCGGGTTCTAACACCGGGGAGCTGTTTTTT.

The rearrangement links TRBV19 to TRBJ2-5, with TRBD2 matching over 11 bases. This CDR3 spans 18 amino acids. CDR1 LNHDA and CDR2 SQIVND come from the germline V gene (reference sequence). V shed 3 bases and J 2 bases; nucleotides not matched to a gene: 11. Here the CDR3 reads CASSILPGLAESQETQYF. CDR3 coding DNA: TGTGCCAGTAGTATCTTACCGGGACTAGCGGAAAGTCAAGAGACCCAGTACTTC.

In this sample, this clone turned up once. The chain has TRBV5-5 and TRBJ1-2, with 9 bases aligning to TRBD1. The CDR3 extends over 16 amino acids. Germline V lookup: CDR1 SGHKS, CDR2 YYEKEE (reference sequence). The ends lost 2 bases at V and 6 bases at J; junction bases unmatched: 11. The CDR3 spells CASSLQGAWSSDGYTF. In DNA form, the CDR3 reads TGTGCCAGCAGCTTACAGGGGGCCTGGAGTTCTGATGGCTACACCTTC.

The gene calls are TRBV19 and TRBJ1-5; 7 bases fit TRBD1. V trimming: 8 bases; J trimming: 2 bases; junction bases outside the gene matches: 6. Germline CDR1 reads LNHDA; CDR2 reads SQIVND (reference sequence). The CDR3 contains 14 residues. In DNA form, the CDR3 reads TGTGCCAGTGGGGACAGCGCCCGCAATCAGCCCCAGCATTTT. Its translation is CASGDSARNQPQHF.

In the case of this clone: An end of the junction differs from the germline gene, which may be a read error. Different DNA sequences within this sample yield the same CDR3. This chain connects TRBV5-6 to TRBJ2-7, with 9 bases lining up with TRBD1. This CDR3 has 16 residues. The germline CDR1 and CDR2 sequences are SGHDT and YYEEEE. DNA of the CDR3: TGTGCCAGCAGCGCGGCCGGGACAGGGATCTCCTATGAGCAGTACTTC. Protein product: CASSAAGTGISYEQYF.

This rearrangement joins TRBV4-3 to TRBJ1-2; TRBD1 matches at 8 bases. The V segment lost 1 base and the J segment 6 bases; nucleotides outside the gene matches: 7. This CDR3 has 15 amino acids. CDR1 is LGHNA, CDR2 YSLEER, per germline. The CDR3 DNA follows: TGCGCCAGCAGCCAAGTCCGGACAGGGCGTGATGGCTACACCTTC. This translates into CASSQVRTGRDGYTF.

The chain carries TRBV13 and TRBJ1-5; D gene uncertain. Germline-derived CDR1 and CDR2 are PRHDT and FYEKMQ (reference sequence). The CDR3 is 13 residues long. V was trimmed by 2 bases and J by 2 bases, leaving 4 bases between them. Written as DNA, the CDR3 is TGTGCCAGCAGCTTAAGAGGCAATCAGCCCCAGCATTTT. Translated: CASSLRGNQPQHF.

This chain links TRBV6-5 with TRBJ1-1; D is ambiguous. The germline gives CDR1 MNHEY, CDR2 SVGAGI. Trimming cost V 6 bases and J 8 bases, with 10 bases left between them. This CDR3 has 11 residues. The CDR3: CASSPGWEAFF. The CDR3, as DNA: TGTGCCAGCAGCCCGGGGTGGGAAGCTTTCTTT.